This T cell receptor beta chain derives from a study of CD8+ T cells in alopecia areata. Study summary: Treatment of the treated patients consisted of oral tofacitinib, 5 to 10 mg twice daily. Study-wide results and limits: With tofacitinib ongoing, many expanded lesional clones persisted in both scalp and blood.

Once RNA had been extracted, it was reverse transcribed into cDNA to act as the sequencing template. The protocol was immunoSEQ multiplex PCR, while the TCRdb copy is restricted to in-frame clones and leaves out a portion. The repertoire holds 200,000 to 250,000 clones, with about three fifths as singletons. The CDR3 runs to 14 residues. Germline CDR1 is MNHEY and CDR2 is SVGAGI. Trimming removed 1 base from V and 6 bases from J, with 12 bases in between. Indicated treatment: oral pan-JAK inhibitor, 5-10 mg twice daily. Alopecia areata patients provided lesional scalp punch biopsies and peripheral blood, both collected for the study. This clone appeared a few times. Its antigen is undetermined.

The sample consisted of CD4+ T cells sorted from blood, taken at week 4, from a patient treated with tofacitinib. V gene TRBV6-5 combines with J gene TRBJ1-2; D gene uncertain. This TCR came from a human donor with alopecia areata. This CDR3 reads CASSYLNGGDGYTF. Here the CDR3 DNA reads TGTGCCAGCAGTTACTTAAACGGTGGGGATGGCTACACCTTC.